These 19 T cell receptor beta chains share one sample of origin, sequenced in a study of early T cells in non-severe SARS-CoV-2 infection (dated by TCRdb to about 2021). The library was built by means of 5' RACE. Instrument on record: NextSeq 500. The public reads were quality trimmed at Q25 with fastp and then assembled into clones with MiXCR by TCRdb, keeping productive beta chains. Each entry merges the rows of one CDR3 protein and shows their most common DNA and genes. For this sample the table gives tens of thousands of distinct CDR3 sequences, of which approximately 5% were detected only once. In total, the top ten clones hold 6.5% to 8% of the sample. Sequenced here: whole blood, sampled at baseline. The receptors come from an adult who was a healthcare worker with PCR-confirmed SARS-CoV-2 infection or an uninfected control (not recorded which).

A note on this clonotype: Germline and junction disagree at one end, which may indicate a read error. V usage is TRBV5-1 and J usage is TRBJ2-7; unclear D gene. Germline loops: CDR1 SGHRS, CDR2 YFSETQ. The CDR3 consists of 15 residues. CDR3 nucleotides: TGTGCCAGCAGCCCGGGCGCGGCCCGCTCCTACGAGCAGTACTTC. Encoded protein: CASSPGAARSYEQYF.

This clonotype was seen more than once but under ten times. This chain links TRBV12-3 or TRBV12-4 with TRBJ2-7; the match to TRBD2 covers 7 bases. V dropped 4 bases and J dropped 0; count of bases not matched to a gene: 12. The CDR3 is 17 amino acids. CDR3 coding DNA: TGTGCCAGCAGTTCCGCGGGAGCCGGGTTTCGCTCCTACGAGCAGTACTTC. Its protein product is CASSSAGAGFRSYEQYF.

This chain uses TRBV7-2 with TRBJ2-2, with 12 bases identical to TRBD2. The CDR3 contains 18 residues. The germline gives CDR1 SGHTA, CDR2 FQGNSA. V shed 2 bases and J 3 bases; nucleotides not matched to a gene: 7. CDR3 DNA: TGTGCCAGCAGCTTACGACTAGCGGGAGTTCTCTACACCGGGGAGCTGTTTTTT. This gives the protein CASSLRLAGVLYTGELFF.

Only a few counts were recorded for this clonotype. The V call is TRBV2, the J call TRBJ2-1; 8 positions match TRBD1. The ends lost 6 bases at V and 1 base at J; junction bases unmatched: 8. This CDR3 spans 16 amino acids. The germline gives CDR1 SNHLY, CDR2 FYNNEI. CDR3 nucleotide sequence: TGTGCCAGCAGATCCCGGACAGGGAAGTCCTACAATGAGCAGTTCTTC. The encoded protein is CASRSRTGKSYNEQFF.

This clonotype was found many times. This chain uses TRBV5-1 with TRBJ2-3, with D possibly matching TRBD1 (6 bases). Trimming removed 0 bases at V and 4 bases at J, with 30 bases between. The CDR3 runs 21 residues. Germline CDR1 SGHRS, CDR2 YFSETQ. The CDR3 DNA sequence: TGCGCCAGCAGCTTGGACATGGGTTGGACAAGAACAGGGAAGGTTGCAGATACGCAGTATTTT. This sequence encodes CASSLDMGWTRTGKVADTQYF.

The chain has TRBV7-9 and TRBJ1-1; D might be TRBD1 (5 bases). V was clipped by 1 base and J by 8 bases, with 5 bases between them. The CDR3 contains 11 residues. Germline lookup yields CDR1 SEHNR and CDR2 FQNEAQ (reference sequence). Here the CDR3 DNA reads TGTGCCAGCAGCTTAGACAGGGAAGCTTTCTTT. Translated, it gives CASSLDREAFF.

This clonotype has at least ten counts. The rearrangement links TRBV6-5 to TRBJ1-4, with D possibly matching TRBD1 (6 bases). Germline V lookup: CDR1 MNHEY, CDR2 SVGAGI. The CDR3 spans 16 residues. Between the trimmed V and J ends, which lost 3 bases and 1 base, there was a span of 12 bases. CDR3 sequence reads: CASSYDRRKTNEKLFF. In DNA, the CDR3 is TGTGCCAGCAGTTATGACAGGAGAAAAACTAATGAAAAACTGTTTTTT.

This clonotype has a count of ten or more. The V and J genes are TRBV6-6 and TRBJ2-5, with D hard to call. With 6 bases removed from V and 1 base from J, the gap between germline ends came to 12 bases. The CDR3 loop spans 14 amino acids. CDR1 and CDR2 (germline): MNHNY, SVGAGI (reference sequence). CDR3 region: CASRPLLSQETQYF. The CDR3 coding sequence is TGTGCCAGCAGGCCCCTACTGAGCCAAGAGACCCAGTACTTC.

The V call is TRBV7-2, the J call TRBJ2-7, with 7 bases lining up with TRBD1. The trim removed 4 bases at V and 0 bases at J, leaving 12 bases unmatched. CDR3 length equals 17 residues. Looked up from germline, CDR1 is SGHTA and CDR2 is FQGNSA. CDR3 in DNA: TGTGCCAGCAGCTCGCTTAGGGGGACAGAGAGCTCCTACGAGCAGTACTTC. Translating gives CASSSLRGTESSYEQYF. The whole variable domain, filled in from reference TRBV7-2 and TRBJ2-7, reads GAGVSQSPSNKVTEKGKDVELRCDPISGHTALYWYRQSLGQGLEFLIYFQGNSAPDKSGLPSDRFSAERTGGSVSTLTIQRTQQEDSAVYLCASSSLRGTESSYEQYFGPGTRLTVT.

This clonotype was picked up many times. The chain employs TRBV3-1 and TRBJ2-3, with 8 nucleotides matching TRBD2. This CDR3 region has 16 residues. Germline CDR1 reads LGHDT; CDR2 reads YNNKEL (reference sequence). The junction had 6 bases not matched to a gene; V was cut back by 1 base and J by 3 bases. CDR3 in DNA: TGTGCCAGCAGCCAAGGATACGGGAGGGTGACAGATACGCAGTATTTT. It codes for CASSQGYGRVTDTQYF.

CDR3 sequence reads: CASSLVSRGELFF. The CDR3, as DNA: TGTGCCAGCAGCTTAGTTTCCCGCGGGGAGCTGTTTTTT. This sequence joins TRBV11-3 and TRBJ2-2; D not resolved. The CDR3 runs 13 residues. The V gene lost 1 base and the J gene lost 7 bases, with 7 bases spanning the gap. Germline V gene lookup returns CDR1 SGHNT and CDR2 YENEEA.

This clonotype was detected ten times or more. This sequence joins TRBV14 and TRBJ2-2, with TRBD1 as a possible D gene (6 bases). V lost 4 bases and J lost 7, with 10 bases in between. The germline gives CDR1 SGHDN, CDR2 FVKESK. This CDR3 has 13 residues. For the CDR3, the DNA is TGTGCCAGCAGCCTACAGGGCGTCGGGGAGCTGTTTTTT. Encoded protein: CASSLQGVGELFF.

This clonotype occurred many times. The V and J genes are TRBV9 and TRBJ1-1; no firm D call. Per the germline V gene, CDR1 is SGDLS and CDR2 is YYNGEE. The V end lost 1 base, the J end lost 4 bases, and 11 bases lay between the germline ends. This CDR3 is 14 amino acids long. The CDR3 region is CASSVTSESTEAFF. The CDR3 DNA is TGTGCCAGCAGCGTAACCAGTGAATCCACTGAAGCTTTCTTT.

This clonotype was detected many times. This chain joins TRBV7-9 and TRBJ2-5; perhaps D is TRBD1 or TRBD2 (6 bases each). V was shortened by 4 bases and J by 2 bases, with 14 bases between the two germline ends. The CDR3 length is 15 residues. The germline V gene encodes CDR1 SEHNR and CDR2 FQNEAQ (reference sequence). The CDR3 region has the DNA TGTGCCAGCAGCTCAGGGTGGAGGGGGCAAGAGACCCAGTACTTC. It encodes CASSSGWRGQETQYF. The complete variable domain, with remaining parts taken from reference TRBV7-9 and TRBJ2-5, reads DTGVSQNPRHKITKRGQNVTFRCDPISEHNRLYWYRQTLGQGPEFLTYFQNEAQLEKSRLLSDRFSAERPKGSFSTLEIQRTEQGDSAMYLCASSSGWRGQETQYFGPGTRLLVL.

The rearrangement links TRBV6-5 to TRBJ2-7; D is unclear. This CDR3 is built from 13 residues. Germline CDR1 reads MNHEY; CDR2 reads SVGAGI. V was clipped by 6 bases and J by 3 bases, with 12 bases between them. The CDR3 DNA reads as TGTGCCAGCAGCTCAGTTCCGCTCTACGAGCAGTACTTC. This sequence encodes CASSSVPLYEQYF.

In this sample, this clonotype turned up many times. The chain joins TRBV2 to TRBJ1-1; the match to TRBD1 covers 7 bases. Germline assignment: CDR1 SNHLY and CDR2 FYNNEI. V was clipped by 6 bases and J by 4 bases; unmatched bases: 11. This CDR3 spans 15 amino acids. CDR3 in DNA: TGTGCCAGCAGAGCTGACAGGGCCGGCGGCACTGAAGCTTTCTTT. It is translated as CASRADRAGGTEAFF.

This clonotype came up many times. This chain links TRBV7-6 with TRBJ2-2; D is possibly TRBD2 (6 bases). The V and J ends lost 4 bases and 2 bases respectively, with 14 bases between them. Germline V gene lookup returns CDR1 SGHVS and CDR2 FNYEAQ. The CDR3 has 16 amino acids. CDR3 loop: CASSSQTRPNTGELFF. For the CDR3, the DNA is TGTGCCAGCAGCTCGCAGACTAGGCCAAACACCGGGGAGCTGTTTTTT.

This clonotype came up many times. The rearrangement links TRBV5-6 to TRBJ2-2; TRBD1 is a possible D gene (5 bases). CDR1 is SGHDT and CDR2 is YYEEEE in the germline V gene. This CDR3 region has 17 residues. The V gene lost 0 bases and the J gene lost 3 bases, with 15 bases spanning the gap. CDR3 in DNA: TGTGCCAGCAGCTTGGGTAGAATCAGGGCGGACACCGGGGAGCTGTTTTTT. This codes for CASSLGRIRADTGELFF.

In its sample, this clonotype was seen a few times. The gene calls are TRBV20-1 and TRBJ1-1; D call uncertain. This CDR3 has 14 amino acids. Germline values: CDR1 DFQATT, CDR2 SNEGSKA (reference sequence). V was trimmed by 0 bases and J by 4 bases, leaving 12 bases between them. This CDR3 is CSARDDSPRTEAFF. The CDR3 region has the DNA TGCAGTGCTAGAGATGACTCACCCCGCACTGAAGCTTTCTTT.